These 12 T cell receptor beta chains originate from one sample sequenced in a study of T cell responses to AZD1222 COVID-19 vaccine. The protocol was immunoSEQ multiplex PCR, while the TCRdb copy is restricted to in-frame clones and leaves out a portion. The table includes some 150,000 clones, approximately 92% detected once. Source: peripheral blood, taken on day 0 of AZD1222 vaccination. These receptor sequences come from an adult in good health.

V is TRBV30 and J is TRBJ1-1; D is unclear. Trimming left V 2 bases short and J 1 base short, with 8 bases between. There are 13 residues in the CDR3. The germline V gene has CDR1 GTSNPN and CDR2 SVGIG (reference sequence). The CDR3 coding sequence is TGTGCCTGGAGTCCAAGACAGAACACTGAAGCTTTCTTT. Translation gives CAWSPRQNTEAFF. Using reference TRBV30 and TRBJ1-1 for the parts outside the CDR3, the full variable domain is SQTIHQWPATLVQPVGSPLSLECTVEGTSNPNLYWYRQAAGRGLQLLFYSVGIGQISSEVPQNLSASRPQDRQFILSSKKLLLSDSGFYLCAWSPRQNTEAFFGQGTRLTVV.

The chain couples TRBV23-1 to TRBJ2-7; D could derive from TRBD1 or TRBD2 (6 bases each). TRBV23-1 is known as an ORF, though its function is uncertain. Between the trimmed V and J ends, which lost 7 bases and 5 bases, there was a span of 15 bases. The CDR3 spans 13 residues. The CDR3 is CASNTTGADEQYF. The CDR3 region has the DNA TGCGCCAGCAATACGACGGGGGCTGACGAGCAGTACTTC.

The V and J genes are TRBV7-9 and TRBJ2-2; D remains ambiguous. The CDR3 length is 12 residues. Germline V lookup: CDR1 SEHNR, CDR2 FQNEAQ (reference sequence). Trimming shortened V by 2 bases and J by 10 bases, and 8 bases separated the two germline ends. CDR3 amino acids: CASSLRAVELFF. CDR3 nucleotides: TGTGCCAGCAGCTTACGAGCTGTGGAGCTGTTTTTT.

The CDR3 is CASTLNPGTGSSYTF. CDR3 DNA sequence: TGTGCCAGCACCCTAAATCCAGGGACGGGATCAAGCTACACCTTC. The gene calls are TRBV2 and TRBJ1-2; maybe TRBD1 (5 bases). Looked up from germline, CDR1 is SNHLY and CDR2 is FYNNEI. Between the trimmed V and J ends, which lost 7 bases and 9 bases, there was a span of 24 bases. The CDR3 has 15 amino acids.

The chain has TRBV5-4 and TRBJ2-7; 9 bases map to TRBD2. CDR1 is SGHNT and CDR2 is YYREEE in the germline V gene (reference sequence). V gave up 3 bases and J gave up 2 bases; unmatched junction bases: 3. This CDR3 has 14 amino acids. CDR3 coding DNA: TGTGCCAGCAGCTCGGGACTAGCCGCCTACGAGCAGTACTTC. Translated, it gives CASSSGLAAYEQYF.

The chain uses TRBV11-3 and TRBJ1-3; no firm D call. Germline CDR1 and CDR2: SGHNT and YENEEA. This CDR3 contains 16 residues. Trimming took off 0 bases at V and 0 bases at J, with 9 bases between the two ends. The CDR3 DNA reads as TGTGCCAGCAGCTTAGATGGAAGGGTCTCTGGAAACACCATATATTTT. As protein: CASSLDGRVSGNTIYF. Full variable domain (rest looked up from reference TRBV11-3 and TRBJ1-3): EAGVVQSPRYKIIEKKQPVAFWCNPISGHNTLYWYLQNLGQGPELLIRYENEEAVDDSQLPKDRFSAERLKGVDSTLKIQPAELGDSAVYLCASSLDGRVSGNTIYFGEGSWLTVV.

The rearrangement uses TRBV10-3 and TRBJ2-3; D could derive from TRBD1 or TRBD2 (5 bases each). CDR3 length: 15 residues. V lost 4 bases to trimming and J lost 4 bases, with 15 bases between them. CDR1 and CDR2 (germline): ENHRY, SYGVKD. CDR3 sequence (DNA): TGTGCCATCAGTGGTCCTAGCCGGGGCGCAGATACGCAGTATTTT. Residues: CAISGPSRGADTQYF.

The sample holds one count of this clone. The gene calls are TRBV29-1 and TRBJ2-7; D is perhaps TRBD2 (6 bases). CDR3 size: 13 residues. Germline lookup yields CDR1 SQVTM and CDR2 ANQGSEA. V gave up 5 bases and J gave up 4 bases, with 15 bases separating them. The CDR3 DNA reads TGCAGCGTTTGGGCCGCGGGGCCTTACGAGCAGTACTTC. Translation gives CSVWAAGPYEQYF.

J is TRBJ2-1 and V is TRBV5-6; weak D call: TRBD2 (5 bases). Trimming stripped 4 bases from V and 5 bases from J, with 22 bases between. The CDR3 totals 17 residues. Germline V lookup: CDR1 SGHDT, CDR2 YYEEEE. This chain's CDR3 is CASSLGLKSAINNEQFF. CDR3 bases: TGTGCCAGCAGCCTCGGACTGAAATCGGCAATTAACAATGAGCAGTTCTTC. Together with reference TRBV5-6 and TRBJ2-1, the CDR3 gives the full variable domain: DAGVTQSPTHLIKTRGQQVTLRCSPKSGHDTVSWYQQALGQGPQFIFQYYEEEERQRGNFPDRFSGHQFPNYSSELNVNALLLGDSALYLCASSLGLKSAINNEQFFGPGTRLTVL.

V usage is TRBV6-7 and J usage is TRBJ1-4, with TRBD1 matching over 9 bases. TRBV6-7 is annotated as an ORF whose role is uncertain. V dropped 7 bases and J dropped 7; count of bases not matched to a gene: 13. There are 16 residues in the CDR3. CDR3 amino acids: CASNGTGPHGGEKLFF. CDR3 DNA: TGTGCCAGCAACGGGACAGGGCCCCATGGGGGTGAAAAACTGTTTTTT.

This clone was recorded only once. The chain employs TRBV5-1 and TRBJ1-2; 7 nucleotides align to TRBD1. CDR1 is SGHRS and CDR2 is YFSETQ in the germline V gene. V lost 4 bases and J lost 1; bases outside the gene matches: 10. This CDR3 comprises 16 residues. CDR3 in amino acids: CASSPGQWPDNYGYTF. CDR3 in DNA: TGCGCCAGCAGCCCGGGACAGTGGCCCGATAACTATGGCTACACCTTC.

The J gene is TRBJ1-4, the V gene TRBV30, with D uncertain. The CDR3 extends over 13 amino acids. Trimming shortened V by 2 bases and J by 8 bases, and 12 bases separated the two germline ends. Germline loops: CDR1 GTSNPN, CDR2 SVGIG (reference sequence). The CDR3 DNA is TGTGCCTGGAGTTCAGGTCTTTGGGAAAAACTGTTTTTT. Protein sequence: CAWSSGLWEKLFF.